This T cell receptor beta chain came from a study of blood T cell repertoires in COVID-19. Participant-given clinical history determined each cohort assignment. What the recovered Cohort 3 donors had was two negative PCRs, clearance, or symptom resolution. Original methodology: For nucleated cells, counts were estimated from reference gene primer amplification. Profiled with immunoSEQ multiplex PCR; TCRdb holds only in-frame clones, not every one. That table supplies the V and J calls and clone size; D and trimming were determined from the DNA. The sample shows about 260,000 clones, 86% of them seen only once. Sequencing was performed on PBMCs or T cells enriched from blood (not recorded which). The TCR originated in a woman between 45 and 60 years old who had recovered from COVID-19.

The CDR3: CAWSHGTARNTIYF. For the CDR3, the DNA is TGTGCCTGGAGCCACGGGACAGCACGAAACACCATATATTTT. The gene calls are TRBV30 and TRBJ1-3; 7 bases line up with TRBD1. CDR3 size: 14 residues. CDR1 is GTSNPN, CDR2 SVGIG, per germline (reference sequence). Unmatched junction bases numbered 7, after V lost 3 bases and J lost 5 bases.